Below, 27 T cell receptor beta chains from the same sample are listed, as sequenced in a study of cytomegalovirus exposure and HLA in healthy donors. 60 Vbeta and 13 Jbeta primers were used in PCR. TCRdb's table, derived via immunoSEQ multiplex PCR, lists solely in-frame clones and lacks some. The sample holds about 91,000 clones, 90% seen once. Sequencing was performed on PBMCs. These receptor sequences come from a man aged 18 to 29 in good health and CMV-seronegative.

The DNA for the CDR3 is TGCGCCAGCAGCTTGCTGCAGGGGGCTGGAAACACCATATATTTT. As protein: CASSLLQGAGNTIYF. This rearrangement joins TRBV5-1 to TRBJ1-3, with 7 bases lining up with TRBD1. Germline CDR1 reads SGHRS; CDR2 reads YFSETQ. The CDR3 spans 15 residues. V trimming: 1 base; J trimming: 2 bases; junction bases outside the gene matches: 3.

The CDR3 region is CASQRDSYEQYF. The CDR3 DNA reads TGTGCCTCCCAGAGGGACAGCTACGAGCAGTACTTC. V usage is TRBV6-1 and J usage is TRBJ2-7; TRBD1 matches 7 bases. The germline V gene encodes CDR1 MNHNS and CDR2 SASEGT. Germline trimming cut 11 bases from V and 3 bases from J; bases unmatched to any gene: 7. The CDR3 covers 12 residues.

V and J are TRBV5-8 and TRBJ2-3; 12 nucleotides align to TRBD2. V lost 0 bases to trimming and J lost 0 bases; unmatched junction nucleotides: 8. CDR3 length: 19 residues. Germline CDR1 SGHTS, CDR2 YDEGEE. CDR3 sequence (DNA): TGTGCCAGCAGCTTGGTATTGCTAGCGGGAGGGACTAGCACAGATACGCAGTATTTT. Translating it yields CASSLVLLAGGTSTDTQYF. Full variable domain (missing parts from reference TRBV5-8 and TRBJ2-3): EAGVTQSPTHLIKTRGQQATLRCSPISGHTSVYWYQQALGLGLQFLLWYDEGEERNRGNFPPRFSGRQFPNYSSELNVNALELEDSALYLCASSLVLLAGGTSTDTQYFGPGTRLTVL.

A single count supports this clone. This chain connects TRBV4-3 to TRBJ1-5, with 8 nucleotides matching TRBD1. The germline V gene encodes CDR1 LGHNA and CDR2 YSLEER. After removal of 1 base from V and 4 bases from J, the junction contained 0 bases not matched to a gene. The CDR3 sequence is 14 residues long. DNA for the CDR3: TGCGCCAGCAGCCAAGGACAGGGGAATCAGCCCCAGCATTTT. Translation: CASSQGQGNQPQHF.

The rearrangement joins TRBV19 to TRBJ1-1; TRBD1 matches at 7 bases. V shed 6 bases, J shed 7 bases, and the junction held 11 bases outside the gene matches. The germline gives CDR1 LNHDA, CDR2 SQIVND (reference sequence). The CDR3 sequence is 14 residues long. The DNA for the CDR3 is TGTGCCAGTAGAGAACAGGGGCGGAGAAGTGAAGCTTTCTTT. This encodes CASREQGRRSEAFF.

The chain employs TRBV19 and TRBJ2-3; no clear D. The CDR3 has 12 amino acids. With 4 bases removed from V and 5 bases from J, the gap between germline ends came to 7 bases. The germline gives CDR1 LNHDA, CDR2 SQIVND (reference sequence). As DNA, the CDR3 is TGTGCCAGTAGTACCTTCGGAGATACGCAGTATTTT. This encodes CASSTFGDTQYF.

This clone has a handful of counts. The V gene is TRBV19, the J gene TRBJ1-2; 9 bases map to TRBD1. The CDR3 is 15 amino acids. Germline V gives CDR1 LNHDA, CDR2 SQIVND (reference sequence). J gave up 4 bases and V 5 bases, and 8 bases lay outside the gene matches. CDR3 DNA sequence: TGTGCCAGTAGTGCCTGGGACAGGGCGGGCTATGGCTACACCTTC. Amino acid sequence: CASSAWDRAGYGYTF.

The genes are TRBV2 and TRBJ2-1; a possible D gene is TRBD2 (6 bases). V gave up 6 bases and J gave up 0 bases, with 9 bases separating them. The CDR3 is made up of 14 amino acids. Germline V lookup: CDR1 SNHLY, CDR2 FYNNEI. Here the CDR3 DNA reads TGTGCCAGCAGCCCGGGAGTCTCCTACAATGAGCAGTTCTTC. This encodes CASSPGVSYNEQFF.

J is TRBJ2-1 and V is TRBV2; the match to TRBD1 covers 7 bases. The CDR3 consists of 19 residues. V lost 1 base, J lost 0 bases, and 12 bases stayed unmatched. Germline-derived CDR1 and CDR2 are SNHLY and FYNNEI. The CDR3, as DNA: TGTGCCAGCAGTGAAGGGGTAGGACAGGAAGTTCGCTCCTACAATGAGCAGTTCTTC. Translation gives CASSEGVGQEVRSYNEQFF. The full variable domain, rest sourced from reference TRBV2 and TRBJ2-1, is EPEVTQTPSHQVTQMGQEVILRCVPISNHLYFYWYRQILGQKVEFLVSFYNNEISEKSEIFDDQFSVERPDGSNFTLKIRSTKLEDSAMYFCASSEGVGQEVRSYNEQFFGPGTRLTVL.

This chain links TRBV7-9 with TRBJ2-7, with TRBD1 as a possible D gene (6 bases). This CDR3 contains 15 residues. CDR1 SEHNR and CDR2 FQNEAQ come from the germline V gene (reference sequence). V was shortened by 2 bases and J by 5 bases, with 16 bases between the two germline ends. The CDR3 region has the DNA TGTGCCAGCAGCTTATGGTCTGGGGACATGAACGAGCAGTACTTC. Translated: CASSLWSGDMNEQYF.

The genes are TRBV9 and TRBJ1-2; 7 bases map to TRBD1. This CDR3 is 15 amino acids long. Germline trimming cut 4 bases from V and 5 bases from J; bases unmatched to any gene: 11. Per the germline V gene, CDR1 is SGDLS and CDR2 is YYNGEE. Here the CDR3 reads CASSLLSTGYYGYTF. The CDR3 region has the DNA TGTGCCAGCAGCCTCCTCTCGACAGGGTATTATGGCTACACCTTC. Combining the CDR3 with reference TRBV9 and TRBJ1-2 gives the whole variable domain DSGVTQTPKHLITATGQRVTLRCSPRSGDLSVYWYQQSLDQGLQFLIQYYNGEERAKGNILERFSAQQFPDLHSELNLSSLELGDSALYFCASSLLSTGYYGYTFGSGTRLTVV.

The chain uses TRBV4-2 and TRBJ2-3; 11 bases map to TRBD1. V shed 2 bases, J shed 4 bases, and the junction held 2 bases outside the gene matches. The CDR3 is made up of 15 amino acids. Germline V gives CDR1 LGHNA, CDR2 YNFKEQ. In DNA form, the CDR3 reads TGTGCCAGCAGCCAATGGACAGGGGGCCCAGATACGCAGTATTTT. Translated, it gives CASSQWTGGPDTQYF.

The chain links TRBV28 to TRBJ1-6; the D gene is possibly TRBD1 (5 bases). From germline, CDR1 is MDHEN and CDR2 SYDVKM. The V and J ends lost 6 bases and 11 bases respectively, with 14 bases between them. The length of the CDR3 is 13 residues. The CDR3 DNA reads TGTGCCAGCAGGCTAGATGGGGCGGCACCCCTCCACTTT. Amino acid sequence: CASRLDGAAPLHF. The whole variable domain, remainder taken from reference TRBV28 and TRBJ1-6, is DVKVTQSSRYLVKRTGEKVFLECVQDMDHENMFWYRQDPGLGLRLIYFSYDVKMKEKGDIPEGYSVSREKKERFSLILESASTNQTSMYLCASRLDGAAPLHFGNGTRLTVT.

The CDR3 DNA reads TGTGCCACCGGGGACATTACGGTAGATGAAAAACTGTTTTTT. Residues: CATGDITVDEKLFF. V and J are TRBV28 and TRBJ1-4, with D perhaps TRBD1 (6 bases). The CDR3 consists of 14 residues. With 10 bases removed from V and 6 bases from J, the gap between germline ends came to 18 bases. The germline gives CDR1 MDHEN, CDR2 SYDVKM.

In its sample, this clone was seen a few times. This chain uses TRBV28 with TRBJ2-3; 9 bases fit TRBD2. From germline, CDR1 is MDHEN and CDR2 SYDVKM. The CDR3 covers 15 residues. The V and J ends lost 2 bases and 1 base, in that order; junction bases with no gene match: 1. Written as DNA, the CDR3 is TGTGCCAGCAGTTTAGAGCGGGAGGGCACAGATACGCAGTATTTT. It encodes CASSLEREGTDTQYF. Based on the CDR3 plus reference TRBV28 and TRBJ2-3, the full variable domain is DVKVTQSSRYLVKRTGEKVFLECVQDMDHENMFWYRQDPGLGLRLIYFSYDVKMKEKGDIPEGYSVSREKKERFSLILESASTNQTSMYLCASSLEREGTDTQYFGPGTRLTVL.

This clone has only a few counts. V is TRBV28 and J is TRBJ2-2, with TRBD2 matching 13 bases. Germline V gene data show CDR1 as MDHEN and CDR2 as SYDVKM. V trimming: 11 bases; J trimming: 7 bases; junction bases outside the gene matches: 16. The CDR3 has 17 residues. CDR3 region: CAALRTSGSKGGGELFF. The CDR3 nucleotides are TGTGCCGCTTTAAGGACTAGCGGGAGTAAGGGCGGCGGGGAGCTGTTTTTT.

The gene calls are TRBV6-1 and TRBJ2-2, with D uncertain. The CDR3 runs 13 residues. V was shortened by 4 bases and J by 2 bases, with 5 bases between the two germline ends. Germline lookup yields CDR1 MNHNS and CDR2 SASEGT. The CDR3 DNA reads TGTGCCAGCAGTGCCGTTAACACCGGGGAGCTGTTTTTT. Its protein is CASSAVNTGELFF.

This rearrangement joins TRBV2 to TRBJ2-1, with a possible D match to TRBD2 (6 bases). This CDR3 spans 12 amino acids. V shed 6 bases and J shed 10 bases, with 13 bases lying between them. CDR1 SNHLY and CDR2 FYNNEI come from the germline V gene. The CDR3 sequence: CASSGGYGEQFF. Here the CDR3 DNA reads TGTGCCAGCAGCGGAGGGTACGGAGAGCAGTTCTTC.

This chain connects TRBV4-2 to TRBJ1-4; TRBD1 might be the D (5 bases). Trimming stripped 3 bases from V and 5 bases from J, with 10 bases between. CDR3 size: 14 residues. Per germline, CDR1 LGHNA and CDR2 YNFKEQ. The CDR3 DNA reads TGTGCCAGCAGCCAGACAGCCGAGAATGAAAAACTGTTTTTT. This translates into CASSQTAENEKLFF.

Turning to this clone: Germline is not matched at one junction end, which may reflect a read error. V is TRBV7-7 and J is TRBJ1-2; 7 nucleotides line up with TRBD1. The length of the CDR3 is 15 residues. The germline V gene encodes CDR1 SSHAT and CDR2 FNYEAQ (reference sequence). For the CDR3, the DNA is TGTGCTAGCAGTGAAAAAGAAACAGGGGCGGGGGGCTACACCTTC. As protein: CASSEKETGAGGYTF.

About this clone itself: One end of the junction is discordant with germline, which a read error may explain. The chain uses TRBV7-9 and TRBJ2-1; D is undetermined. CDR1 SEHNR and CDR2 FQNEAQ come from the germline V gene (reference sequence). This CDR3 region has 13 residues. The CDR3: CSSSSSAHNEQFF. The CDR3 bases are TGTTCCAGCAGCTCGAGCGCCCACAATGAGCAGTTCTTC.

V and J are TRBV27 and TRBJ2-1; possible D gene TRBD2, 6 bases. The germline V and J ends were trimmed by 6 bases and 4 bases, with 16 bases remaining between them. CDR3 length: 15 amino acids. CDR1 MNHEY and CDR2 SMNVEV come from the germline V gene (reference sequence). CDR3 region: CASRLRDRMYNEQFF. The CDR3 DNA is TGTGCCAGCAGACTGCGGGACCGAATGTACAATGAGCAGTTCTTC.

This clone appeared a few times. The chain combines TRBV20-1 with TRBJ2-7; 7 bases are shared with TRBD2. Germline V CDR1 and CDR2: DFQATT, SNEGSKA (reference sequence). Losses at the gene ends were 5 bases for V and 6 bases for J; bases not matched to a gene: 4. This CDR3 region has 11 residues. The CDR3 sequence is CSALLAPEQYF. The CDR3 DNA is TGCAGTGCTCTACTAGCGCCCGAGCAGTACTTC.

The chain links TRBV5-1 to TRBJ1-1, with TRBD1 as a possible D gene (6 bases). The CDR3 runs 15 residues. The V and J ends lost 4 bases and 1 base respectively, with 14 bases between them. Germline V gene lookup returns CDR1 SGHRS and CDR2 YFSETQ. CDR3 nucleotide sequence: TGCGCCAGCAGCCTCGGGACAACTAAGAACACTGAAGCTTTCTTT. Translated, it gives CASSLGTTKNTEAFF.

CDR3 loop: CASSPQLAGVSPGELFF. The CDR3 nucleotides read TGTGCCAGCAGCCCCCAACTAGCGGGAGTTAGTCCCGGGGAGCTGTTTTTT. The V call is TRBV7-9, the J call TRBJ2-2; TRBD2 matches 11 bases. Germline CDR1 and CDR2: SEHNR and FQNEAQ (reference sequence). V lost 5 bases to trimming and J lost 6 bases; unmatched junction nucleotides: 11. This CDR3 is 17 amino acids long. The full variable domain, in which reference TRBV7-9 and TRBJ2-2 provide the parts outside the CDR3, is DTGVSQNPRHKITKRGQNVTFRCDPISEHNRLYWYRQTLGQGPEFLTYFQNEAQLEKSRLLSDRFSAERPKGSFSTLEIQRTEQGDSAMYLCASSPQLAGVSPGELFFGEGSRLTVL.

The chain has TRBV5-1 and TRBJ2-7; tentatively, D is TRBD2 (7 bases). Germline values: CDR1 SGHRS, CDR2 YFSETQ. The CDR3 consists of 14 residues. V was cut by 7 bases and J by 4 bases, with 18 bases left in between. CDR3 nucleotides: TGCGCCAGCTCGGGGGCTAGCGGTAATTACGAGCAGTACTTC. It encodes CASSGASGNYEQYF.

The chain couples TRBV28 to TRBJ2-7, with D perhaps TRBD1 (5 bases). The CDR3 extends over 14 amino acids. CDR1 is MDHEN and CDR2 is SYDVKM in the germline V gene. Between the trimmed V and J ends, which lost 6 bases and 1 base, there was a span of 13 bases. The CDR3 region has the DNA TGTGCCAGCAGCCCAACAGGCTATTCCTACGAGCAGTACTTC. It yields the protein CASSPTGYSYEQYF.